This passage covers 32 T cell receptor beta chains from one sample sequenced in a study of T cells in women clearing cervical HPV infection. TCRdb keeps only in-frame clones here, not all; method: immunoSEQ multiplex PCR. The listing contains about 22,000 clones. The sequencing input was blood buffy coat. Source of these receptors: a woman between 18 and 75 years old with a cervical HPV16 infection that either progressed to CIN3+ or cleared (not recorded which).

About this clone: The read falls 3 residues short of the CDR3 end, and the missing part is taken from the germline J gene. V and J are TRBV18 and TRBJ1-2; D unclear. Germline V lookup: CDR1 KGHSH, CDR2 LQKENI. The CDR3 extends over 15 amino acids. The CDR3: CASSPAGLSYNDYTF. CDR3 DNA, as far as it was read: TGTGCCAGCTCACCTGCGGGCCTCTCCTACAATGAC.

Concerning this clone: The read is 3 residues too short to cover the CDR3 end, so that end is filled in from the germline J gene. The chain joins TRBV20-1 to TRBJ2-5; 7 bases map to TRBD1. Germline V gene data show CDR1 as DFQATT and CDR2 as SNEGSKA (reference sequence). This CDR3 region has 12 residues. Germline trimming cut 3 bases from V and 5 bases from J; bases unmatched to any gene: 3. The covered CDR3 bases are TGCAGTGCTAGGGGACAGACTGAGACC. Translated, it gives CSARGQTET. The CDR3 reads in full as CSARGQTETQYF.

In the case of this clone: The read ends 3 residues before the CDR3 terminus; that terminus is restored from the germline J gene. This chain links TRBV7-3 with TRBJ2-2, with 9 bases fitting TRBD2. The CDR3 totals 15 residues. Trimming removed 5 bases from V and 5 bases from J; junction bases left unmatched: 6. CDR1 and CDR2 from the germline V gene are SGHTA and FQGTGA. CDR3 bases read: TGTGCCAGCAGCCAGGGGCTAGCGGGAACCGGGGAG. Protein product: CASSQGLAGTGE. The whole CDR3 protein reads CASSQGLAGTGELFF.

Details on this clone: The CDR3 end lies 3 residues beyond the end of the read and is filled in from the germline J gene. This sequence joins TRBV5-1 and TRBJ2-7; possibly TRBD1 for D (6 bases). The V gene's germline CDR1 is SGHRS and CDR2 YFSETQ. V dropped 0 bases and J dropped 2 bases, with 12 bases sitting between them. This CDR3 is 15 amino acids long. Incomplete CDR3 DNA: TGCGCCAGCAGCTTGGAAACAGGGAGAGCCTACGAG. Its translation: CASSLETGRAYE. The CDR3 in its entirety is CASSLETGRAYEQYF.

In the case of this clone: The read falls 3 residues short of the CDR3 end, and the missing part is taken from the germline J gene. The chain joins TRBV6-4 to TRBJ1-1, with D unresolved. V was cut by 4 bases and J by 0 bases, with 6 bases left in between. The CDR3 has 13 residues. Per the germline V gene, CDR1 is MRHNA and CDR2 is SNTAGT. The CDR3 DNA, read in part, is TGTGCCAGCAGTGCCAGCGTGAACACTGAA. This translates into CASSASVNTE. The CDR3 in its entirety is CASSASVNTEAFF.

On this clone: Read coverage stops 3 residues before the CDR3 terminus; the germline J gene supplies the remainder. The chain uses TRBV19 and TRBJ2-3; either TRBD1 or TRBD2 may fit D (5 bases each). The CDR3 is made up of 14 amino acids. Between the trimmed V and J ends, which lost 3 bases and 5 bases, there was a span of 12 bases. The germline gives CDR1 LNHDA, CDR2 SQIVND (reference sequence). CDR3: CASSIGERGDTQYF. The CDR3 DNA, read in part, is TGTGCCAGTAGTATCGGAGAGAGGGGAGATACG.

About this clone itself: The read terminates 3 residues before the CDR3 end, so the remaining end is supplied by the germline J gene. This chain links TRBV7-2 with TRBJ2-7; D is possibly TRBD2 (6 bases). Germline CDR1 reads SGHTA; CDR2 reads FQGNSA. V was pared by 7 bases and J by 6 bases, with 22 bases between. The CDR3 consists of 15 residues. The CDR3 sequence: CASTASGLPNAEQYF. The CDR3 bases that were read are TGTGCCAGCACCGCCTCGGGACTCCCAAACGCCGAG.

The CDR3 is CASRPRGLSGYYPTQYF. Partial CDR3 DNA: TGTGCCAGCAGACCGCGGGGACTTAGCGGGTACTATCCAACC. The V and J genes are TRBV27 and TRBJ2-5, with 7 positions matching TRBD2. The CDR3 extends 3 residues past the end of the read, so its final part is completed from the germline J gene. The germline V gene has CDR1 MNHEY and CDR2 SMNVEV (reference sequence). The CDR3 extends over 17 amino acids.

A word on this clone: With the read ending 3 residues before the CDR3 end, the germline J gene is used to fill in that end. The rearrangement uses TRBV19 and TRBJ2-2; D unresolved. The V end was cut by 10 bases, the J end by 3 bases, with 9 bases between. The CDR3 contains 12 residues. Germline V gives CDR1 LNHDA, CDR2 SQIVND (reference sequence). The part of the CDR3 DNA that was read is TGTGCCACCAAGACTGACACCGGGGAG. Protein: CATKTDTGE. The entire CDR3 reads CATKTDTGELFF. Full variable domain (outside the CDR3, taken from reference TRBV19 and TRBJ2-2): DGGITQSPKYLFRKEGQNVTLSCEQNLNHDAMYWYRQDPGQGLRLIYYSQIVNDFQKGDIAEGYSVSREKKESFPLTVTSAQKNPTAFYLCATKTDTGELFFGEGSRLTVL.

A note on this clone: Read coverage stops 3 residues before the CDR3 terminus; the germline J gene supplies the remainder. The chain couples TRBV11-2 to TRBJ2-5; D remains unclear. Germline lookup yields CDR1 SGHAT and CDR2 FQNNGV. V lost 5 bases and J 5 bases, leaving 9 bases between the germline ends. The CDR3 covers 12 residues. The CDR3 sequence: CASSQFRETQYF. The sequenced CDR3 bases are TGTGCCAGCAGCCAATTTCGGGAGACC. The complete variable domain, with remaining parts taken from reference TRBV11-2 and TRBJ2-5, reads EAGVAQSPRYKIIEKRQSVAFWCNPISGHATLYWYQQILGQGPKLLIQFQNNGVVDDSQLPKDRFSAERLKGVDSTLKIQPAKLEDSAVYLCASSQFRETQYFGPGTRLLVL.

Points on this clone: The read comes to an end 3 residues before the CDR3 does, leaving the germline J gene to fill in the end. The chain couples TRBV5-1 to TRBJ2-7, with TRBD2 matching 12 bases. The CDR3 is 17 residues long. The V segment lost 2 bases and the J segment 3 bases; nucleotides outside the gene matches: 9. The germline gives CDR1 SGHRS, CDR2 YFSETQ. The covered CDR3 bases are TGCGCCAGCAGCTTCGCTAGCGGGGGGGCCCCCGGCTACGAG. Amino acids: CASSFASGGAPGYE. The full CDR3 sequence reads CASSFASGGAPGYEQYF.

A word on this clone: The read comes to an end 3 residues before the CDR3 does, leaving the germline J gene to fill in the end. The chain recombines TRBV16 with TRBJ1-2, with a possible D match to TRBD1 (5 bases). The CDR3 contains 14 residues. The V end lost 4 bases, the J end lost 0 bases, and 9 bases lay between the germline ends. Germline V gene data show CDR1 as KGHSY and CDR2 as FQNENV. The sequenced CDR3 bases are TGTGCCAGCAGCCCAGGGTACGCTAACTATGGC. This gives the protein CASSPGYANYG. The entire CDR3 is CASSPGYANYGYTF.

CDR3 region: CSASSPVESNTGELFF. CDR3 bases read: TGCAGTGCTAGTTCACCGGTTGAGTCGAACACCGGGGAG. The chain links TRBV20-1 to TRBJ2-2, with D uncertain. The CDR3 end falls 3 residues outside the read, so it is completed with the germline J gene. Germline-derived CDR1 and CDR2 are DFQATT and SNEGSKA (reference sequence). The V and J ends lost 3 bases and 0 bases respectively, with 14 bases between them. This CDR3 region has 16 residues.

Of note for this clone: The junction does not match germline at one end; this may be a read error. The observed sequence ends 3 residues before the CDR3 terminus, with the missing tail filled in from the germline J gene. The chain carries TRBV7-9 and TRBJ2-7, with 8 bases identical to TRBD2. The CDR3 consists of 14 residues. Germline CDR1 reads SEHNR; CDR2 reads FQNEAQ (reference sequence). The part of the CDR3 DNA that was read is TGTGCCGGCAGCCTGGCGGGGGGTTCCGACGAG. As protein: CAGSLAGGSDE. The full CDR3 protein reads CAGSLAGGSDEQYF.

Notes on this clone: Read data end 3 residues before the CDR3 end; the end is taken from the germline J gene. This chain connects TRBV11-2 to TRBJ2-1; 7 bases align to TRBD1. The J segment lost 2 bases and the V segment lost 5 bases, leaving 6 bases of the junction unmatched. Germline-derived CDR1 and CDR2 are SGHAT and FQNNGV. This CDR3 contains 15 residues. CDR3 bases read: TGTGCCAGCAGCCTCCGGACAGGACCCTACAATGAG. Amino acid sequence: CASSLRTGPYNE. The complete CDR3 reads CASSLRTGPYNEQFF.

The CDR3 sequence is CASSGSGIIDYTF. Incomplete CDR3 DNA: TGTGCCAGCAGCGGCAGCGGGATTATAGAC. The chain joins TRBV7-9 to TRBJ1-2; no clear D gene. The CDR3 end is not reached by the read, which stops 3 residues before it; the germline J gene fills it in. CDR1 and CDR2 from the germline V gene are SEHNR and FQNEAQ (reference sequence). This CDR3 region has 13 residues.

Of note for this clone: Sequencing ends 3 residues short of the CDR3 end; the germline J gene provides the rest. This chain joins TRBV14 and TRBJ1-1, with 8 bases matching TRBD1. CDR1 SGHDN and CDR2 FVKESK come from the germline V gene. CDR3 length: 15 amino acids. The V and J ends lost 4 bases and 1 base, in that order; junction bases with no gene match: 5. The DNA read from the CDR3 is TGTGCCAGCAGCCCGGGACAGGAGAAGAACACTGAA. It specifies CASSPGQEKNTE. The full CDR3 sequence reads CASSPGQEKNTEAFF. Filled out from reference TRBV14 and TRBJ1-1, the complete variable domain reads EAGVTQFPSHSVIEKGQTVTLRCDPISGHDNLYWYRRVMGKEIKFLLHFVKESKQDESGMPNNRFLAERTGGTYSTLKVQPAELEDSGVYFCASSPGQEKNTEAFFGQGTRLTVV.

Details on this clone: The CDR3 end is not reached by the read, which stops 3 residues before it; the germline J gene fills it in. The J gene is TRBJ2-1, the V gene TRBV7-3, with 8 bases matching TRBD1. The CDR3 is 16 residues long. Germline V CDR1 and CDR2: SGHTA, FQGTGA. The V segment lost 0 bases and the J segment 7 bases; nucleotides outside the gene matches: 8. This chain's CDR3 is CASSLTQGAMNNEQFF. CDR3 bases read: TGTGCCAGCAGCTTAACGCAGGGGGCTATGAATAATGAG.

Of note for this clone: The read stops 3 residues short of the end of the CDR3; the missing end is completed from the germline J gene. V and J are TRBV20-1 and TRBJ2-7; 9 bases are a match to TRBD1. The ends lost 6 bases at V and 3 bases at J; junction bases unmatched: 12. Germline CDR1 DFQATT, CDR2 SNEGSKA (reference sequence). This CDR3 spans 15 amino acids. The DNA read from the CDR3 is TGCAGTGCCGTTCAACCGGCGACAGGGGGCTACGAG. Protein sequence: CSAVQPATGGYE. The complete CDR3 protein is CSAVQPATGGYEQYF.

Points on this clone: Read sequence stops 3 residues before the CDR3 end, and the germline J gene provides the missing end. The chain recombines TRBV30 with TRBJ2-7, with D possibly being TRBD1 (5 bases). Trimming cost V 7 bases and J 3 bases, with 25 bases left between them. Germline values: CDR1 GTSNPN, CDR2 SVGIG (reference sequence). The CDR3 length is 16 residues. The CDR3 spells CASSPDGAPNNYEQYF. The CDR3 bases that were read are TGTGCCTCCTCGCCTGATGGGGCACCGAATAACTACGAG.

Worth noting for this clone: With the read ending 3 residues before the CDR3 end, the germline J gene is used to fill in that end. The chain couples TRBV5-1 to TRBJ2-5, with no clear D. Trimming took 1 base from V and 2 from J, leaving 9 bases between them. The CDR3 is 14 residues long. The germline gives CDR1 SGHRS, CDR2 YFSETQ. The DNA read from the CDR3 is TGCGCCAGCAGCTTGTTTCAGGATCAAGAGACC. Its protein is CASSLFQDQET. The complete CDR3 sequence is CASSLFQDQETQYF.

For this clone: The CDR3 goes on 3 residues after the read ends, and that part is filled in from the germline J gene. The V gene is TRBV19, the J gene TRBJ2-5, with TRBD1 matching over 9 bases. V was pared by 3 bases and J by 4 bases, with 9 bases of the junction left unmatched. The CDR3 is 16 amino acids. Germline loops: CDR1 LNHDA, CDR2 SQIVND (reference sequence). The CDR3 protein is CASSMRGQGRGETQYF. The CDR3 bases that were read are TGTGCCAGTAGTATGCGGGGACAGGGCCGGGGAGAGACC.

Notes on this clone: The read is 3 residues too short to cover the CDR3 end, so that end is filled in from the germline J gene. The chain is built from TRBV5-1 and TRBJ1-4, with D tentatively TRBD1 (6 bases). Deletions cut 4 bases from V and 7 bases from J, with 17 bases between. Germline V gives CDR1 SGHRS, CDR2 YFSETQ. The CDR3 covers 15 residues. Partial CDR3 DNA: TGCGCCAGCAGCGAACAAGGGGGGGGCCGTGAAAAA. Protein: CASSEQGGGREK. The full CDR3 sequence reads CASSEQGGGREKLFF.

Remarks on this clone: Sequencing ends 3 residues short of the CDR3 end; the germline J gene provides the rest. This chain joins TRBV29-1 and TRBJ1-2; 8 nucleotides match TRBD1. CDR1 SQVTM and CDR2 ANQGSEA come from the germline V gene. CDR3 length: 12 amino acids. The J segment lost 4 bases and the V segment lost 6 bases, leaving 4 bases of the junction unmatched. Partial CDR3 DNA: TGCAGCGTCCTTACAGGGGGCTATGGC. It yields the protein CSVLTGGYG. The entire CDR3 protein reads CSVLTGGYGYTF.

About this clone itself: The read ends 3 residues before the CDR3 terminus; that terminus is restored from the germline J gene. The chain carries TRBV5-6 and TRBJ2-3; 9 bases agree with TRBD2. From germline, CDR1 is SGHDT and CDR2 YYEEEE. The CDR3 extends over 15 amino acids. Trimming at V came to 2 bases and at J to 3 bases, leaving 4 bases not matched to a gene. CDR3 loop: CASSLGSGRTDTQYF. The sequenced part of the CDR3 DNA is TGTGCCAGCAGCTTAGGTAGCGGGAGAACAGATACG.

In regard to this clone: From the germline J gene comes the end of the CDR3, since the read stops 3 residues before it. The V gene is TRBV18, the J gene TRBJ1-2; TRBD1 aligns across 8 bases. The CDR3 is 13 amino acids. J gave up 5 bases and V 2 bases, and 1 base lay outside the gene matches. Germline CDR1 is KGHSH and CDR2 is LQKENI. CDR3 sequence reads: CASSPGQGYGYTF. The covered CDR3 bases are TGTGCCAGCTCACCAGGACAGGGATATGGC.

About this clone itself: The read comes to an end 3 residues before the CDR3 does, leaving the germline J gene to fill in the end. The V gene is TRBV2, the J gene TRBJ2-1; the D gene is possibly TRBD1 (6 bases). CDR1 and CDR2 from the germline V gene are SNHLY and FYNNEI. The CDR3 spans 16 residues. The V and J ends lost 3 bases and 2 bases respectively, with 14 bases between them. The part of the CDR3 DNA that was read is TGTGCCAGCAGTGAGTTAGGGGGTTATACCTACAATGAG. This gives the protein CASSELGGYTYNE. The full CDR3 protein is CASSELGGYTYNEQFF. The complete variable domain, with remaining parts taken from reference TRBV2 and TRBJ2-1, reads EPEVTQTPSHQVTQMGQEVILRCVPISNHLYFYWYRQILGQKVEFLVSFYNNEISEKSEIFDDQFSVERPDGSNFTLKIRSTKLEDSAMYFCASSELGGYTYNEQFFGPGTRLTVL.

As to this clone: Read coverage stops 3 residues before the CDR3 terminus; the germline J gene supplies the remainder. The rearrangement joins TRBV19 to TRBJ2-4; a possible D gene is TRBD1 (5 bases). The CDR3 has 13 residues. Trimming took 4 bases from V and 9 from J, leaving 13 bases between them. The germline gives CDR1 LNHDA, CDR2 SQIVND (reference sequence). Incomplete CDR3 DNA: TGTGCCAGTAGTACAGGACATCCCGGCATT. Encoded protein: CASSTGHPGI. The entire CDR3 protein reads CASSTGHPGIQYF. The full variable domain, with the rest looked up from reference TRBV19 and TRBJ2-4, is DGGITQSPKYLFRKEGQNVTLSCEQNLNHDAMYWYRQDPGQGLRLIYYSQIVNDFQKGDIAEGYSVSREKKESFPLTVTSAQKNPTAFYLCASSTGHPGIQYFGAGTRLSVL.

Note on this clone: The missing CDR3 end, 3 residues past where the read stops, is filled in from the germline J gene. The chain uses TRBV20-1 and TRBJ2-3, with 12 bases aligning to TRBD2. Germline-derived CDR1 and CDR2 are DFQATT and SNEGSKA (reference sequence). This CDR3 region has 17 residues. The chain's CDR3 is CSARDGGLAGVEETQYF. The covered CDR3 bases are TGCAGTGCTAGAGATGGGGGACTAGCGGGTGTCGAAGAGACG.

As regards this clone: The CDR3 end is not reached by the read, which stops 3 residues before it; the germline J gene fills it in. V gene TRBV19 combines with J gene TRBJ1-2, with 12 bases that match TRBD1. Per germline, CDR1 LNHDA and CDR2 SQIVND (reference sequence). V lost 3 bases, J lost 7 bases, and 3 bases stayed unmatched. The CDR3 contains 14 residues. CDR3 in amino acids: CASSMGQGAFGYTF. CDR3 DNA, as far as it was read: TGTGCCAGTAGTATGGGACAGGGGGCTTTTGGC. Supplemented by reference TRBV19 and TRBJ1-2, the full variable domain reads DGGITQSPKYLFRKEGQNVTLSCEQNLNHDAMYWYRQDPGQGLRLIYYSQIVNDFQKGDIAEGYSVSREKKESFPLTVTSAQKNPTAFYLCASSMGQGAFGYTFGSGTRLTVV.

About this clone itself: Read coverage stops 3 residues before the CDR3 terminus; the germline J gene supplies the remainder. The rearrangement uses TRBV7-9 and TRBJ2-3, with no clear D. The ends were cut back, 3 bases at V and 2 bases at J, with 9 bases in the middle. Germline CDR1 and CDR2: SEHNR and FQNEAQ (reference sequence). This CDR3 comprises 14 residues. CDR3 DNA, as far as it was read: TGTGCCAGCAGCTTTACCGGTTCCACAGATACG. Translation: CASSFTGSTDT. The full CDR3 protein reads CASSFTGSTDTQYF.

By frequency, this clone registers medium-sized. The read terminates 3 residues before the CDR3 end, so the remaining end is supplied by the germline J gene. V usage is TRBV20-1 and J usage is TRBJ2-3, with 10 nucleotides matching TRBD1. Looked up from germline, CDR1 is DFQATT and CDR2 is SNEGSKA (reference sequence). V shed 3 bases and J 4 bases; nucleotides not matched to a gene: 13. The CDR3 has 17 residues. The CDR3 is CSASKPVGQGFPDTQYF. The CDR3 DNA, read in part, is TGCAGTGCTAGCAAACCTGTGGGACAGGGGTTCCCAGATACG.